This paragraph covers one TCR beta chain sequence. CDR1 is SQVTM and CDR2 is ANQGSEA in the germline V gene. With 4 bases removed from V and 4 bases from J, the gap between germline ends came to 19 bases. The CDR3 covers 15 residues. The data belong to a study of blood T cell repertoires in COVID-19. Turning to the study itself: Both acute and convalescent COVID-19 samples were obtained from the United States, Italy and Spain. Sources were T cells, B-cell-depleted T cells, or PBMCs; the material itself was cDNA or gDNA.

TCRdb keeps only in-frame clones here, not all; method: immunoSEQ multiplex PCR. In the table there are around 400,000 clones, roughly 87% of which are singletons. Cohort assignment relied on participant-reported clinical history. Cohort 3 recovered donors had two negative PCRs, clearance, or symptom resolution. The V call is TRBV29-1, the J call TRBJ1-1; maybe TRBD1 (6 bases). The specimen was PBMCs or T cells enriched from blood (not recorded which). This TCR derives from a woman aged 50 to 60 who had recovered from COVID-19. Here the CDR3 reads CSVGRGQGLGTEAFF. Written as DNA, the CDR3 is TGCAGCGTTGGGCGGGGGCAAGGTTTGGGCACTGAAGCTTTCTTT.